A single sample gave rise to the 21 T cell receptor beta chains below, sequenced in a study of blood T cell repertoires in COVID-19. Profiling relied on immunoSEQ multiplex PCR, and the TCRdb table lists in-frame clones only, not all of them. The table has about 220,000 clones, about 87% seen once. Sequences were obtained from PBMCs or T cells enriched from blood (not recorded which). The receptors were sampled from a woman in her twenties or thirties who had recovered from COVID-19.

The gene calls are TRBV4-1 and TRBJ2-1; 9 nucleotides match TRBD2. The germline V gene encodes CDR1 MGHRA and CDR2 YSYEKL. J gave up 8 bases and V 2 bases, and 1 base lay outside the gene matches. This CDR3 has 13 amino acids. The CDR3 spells CASSQKRGDEQFF. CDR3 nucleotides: TGCGCCAGCAGCCAAAAGCGGGGGGATGAGCAGTTCTTC.

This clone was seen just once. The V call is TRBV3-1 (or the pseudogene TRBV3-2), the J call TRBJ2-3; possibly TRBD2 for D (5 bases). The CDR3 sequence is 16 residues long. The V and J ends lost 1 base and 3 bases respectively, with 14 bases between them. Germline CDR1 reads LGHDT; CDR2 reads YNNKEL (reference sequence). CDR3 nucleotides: TGTGCCAGCAGCCAAGGGACTTTGGGCTTAACAGATACGCAGTATTTT. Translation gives CASSQGTLGLTDTQYF.

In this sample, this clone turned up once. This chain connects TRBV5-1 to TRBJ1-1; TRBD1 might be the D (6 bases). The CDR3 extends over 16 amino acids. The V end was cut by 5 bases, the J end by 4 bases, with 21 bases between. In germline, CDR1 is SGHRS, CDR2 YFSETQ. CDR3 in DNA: TGCGCCAGCAGTTATACAGGGCAGGGAGGGACCACTGAAGCTTTCTTT. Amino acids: CASSYTGQGGTTEAFF.

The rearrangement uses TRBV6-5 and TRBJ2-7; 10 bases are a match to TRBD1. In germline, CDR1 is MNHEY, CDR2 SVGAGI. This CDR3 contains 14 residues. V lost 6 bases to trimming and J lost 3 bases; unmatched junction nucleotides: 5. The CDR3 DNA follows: TGTGCCAGCAGAATCCGGGACAGGGGCTACGAGCAGTACTTC. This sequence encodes CASRIRDRGYEQYF.

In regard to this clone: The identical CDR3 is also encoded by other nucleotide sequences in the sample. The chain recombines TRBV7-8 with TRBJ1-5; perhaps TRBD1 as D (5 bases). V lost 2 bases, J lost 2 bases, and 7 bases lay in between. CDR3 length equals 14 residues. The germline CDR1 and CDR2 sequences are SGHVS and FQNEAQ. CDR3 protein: CASSLQQGNQPQHF. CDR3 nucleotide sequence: TGTGCCAGCAGCTTACAACAGGGCAATCAGCCCCAGCATTTT.

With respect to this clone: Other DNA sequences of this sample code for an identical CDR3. The chain's CDR3 is CASRRTENTEAFF. CDR3 sequence (DNA): TGTGCCAGCAGAAGGACAGAGAACACTGAAGCTTTCTTT. The rearrangement joins TRBV6-5 to TRBJ1-1, with D maybe TRBD1 (6 bases). Trimming shortened V by 6 bases and J by 1 base, and 9 bases separated the two germline ends. The CDR3 is 13 residues long. Germline lookup yields CDR1 MNHEY and CDR2 SVGAGI.

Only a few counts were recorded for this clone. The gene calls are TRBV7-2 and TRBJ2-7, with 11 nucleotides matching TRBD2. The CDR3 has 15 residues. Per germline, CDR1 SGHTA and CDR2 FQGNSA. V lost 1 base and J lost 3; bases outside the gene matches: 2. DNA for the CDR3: TGTGCCAGCAGCTTAGATAGCGGGGGGGTCTACGAGCAGTACTTC. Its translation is CASSLDSGGVYEQYF.

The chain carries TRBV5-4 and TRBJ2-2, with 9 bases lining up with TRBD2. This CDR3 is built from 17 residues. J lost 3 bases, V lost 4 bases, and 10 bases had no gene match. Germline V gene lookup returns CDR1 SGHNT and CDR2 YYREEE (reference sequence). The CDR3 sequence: CASSPPGGGADTGELFF. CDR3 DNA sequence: TGTGCCAGCAGCCCCCCGGGCGGGGGGGCTGACACCGGGGAGCTGTTTTTT.

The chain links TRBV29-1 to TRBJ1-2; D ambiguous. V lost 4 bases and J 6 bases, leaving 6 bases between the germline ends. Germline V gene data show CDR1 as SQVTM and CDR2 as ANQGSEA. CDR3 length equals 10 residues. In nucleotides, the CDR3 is TGCAGCGTTGCGGGAGATGGCTACACCTTC. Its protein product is CSVAGDGYTF.

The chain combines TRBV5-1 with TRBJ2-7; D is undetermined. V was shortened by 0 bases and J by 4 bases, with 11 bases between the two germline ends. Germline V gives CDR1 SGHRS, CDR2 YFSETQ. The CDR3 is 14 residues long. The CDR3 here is CASSLVLQDYEQYF. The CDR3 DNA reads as TGCGCCAGCAGCTTGGTGCTTCAGGATTACGAGCAGTACTTC.

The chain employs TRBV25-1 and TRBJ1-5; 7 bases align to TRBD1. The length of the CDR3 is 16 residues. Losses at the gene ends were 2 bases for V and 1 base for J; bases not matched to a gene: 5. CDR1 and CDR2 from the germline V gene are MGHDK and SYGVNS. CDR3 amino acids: CASSEGSRGSNQPQHF. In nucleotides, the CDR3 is TGTGCCAGCAGTGAAGGTTCCAGGGGGAGCAATCAGCCCCAGCATTTT.

CDR3 region: CASSYSRTGGYEQYF. The CDR3 DNA follows: TGTGCCAGCAGTTACAGCCGAACAGGGGGATACGAGCAGTACTTC. The rearrangement uses TRBV27 and TRBJ2-7, with 8 nucleotides matching TRBD1. CDR3 length: 15 amino acids. Germline assignment: CDR1 MNHEY and CDR2 SMNVEV (reference sequence). The V segment lost 4 bases and the J segment 4 bases; nucleotides outside the gene matches: 9.

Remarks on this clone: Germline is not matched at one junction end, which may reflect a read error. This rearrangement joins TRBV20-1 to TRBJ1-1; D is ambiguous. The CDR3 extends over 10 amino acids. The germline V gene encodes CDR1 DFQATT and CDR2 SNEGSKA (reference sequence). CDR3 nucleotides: TGCAGTGCTAGAAGGGTCGGGGATATCTTT. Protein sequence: CSARRVGDIF.

This CDR3 is CASSQTSVEQFF. Here the CDR3 DNA reads TGTGCCAGCAGTCAGACTAGCGTTGAGCAGTTCTTC. V and J are TRBV12-3 or TRBV12-4 and TRBJ2-1; 8 bases are a match to TRBD2. V shed 5 bases, J shed 9 bases, and the junction held 3 bases outside the gene matches. The CDR3 consists of 12 residues.

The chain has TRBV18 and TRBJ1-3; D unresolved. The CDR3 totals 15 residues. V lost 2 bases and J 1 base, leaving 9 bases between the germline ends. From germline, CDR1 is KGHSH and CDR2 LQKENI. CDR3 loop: CASSPGSGSGNTIYF. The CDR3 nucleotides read TGTGCCAGCTCACCAGGGTCGGGTTCTGGAAACACCATATATTTT.

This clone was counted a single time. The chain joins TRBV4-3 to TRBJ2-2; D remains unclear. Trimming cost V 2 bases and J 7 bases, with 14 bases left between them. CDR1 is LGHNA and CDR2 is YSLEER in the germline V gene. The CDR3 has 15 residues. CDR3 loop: CASSQLYPLGGELFF. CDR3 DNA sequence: TGCGCCAGCAGCCAACTTTATCCCCTCGGCGGGGAGCTGTTTTTT.

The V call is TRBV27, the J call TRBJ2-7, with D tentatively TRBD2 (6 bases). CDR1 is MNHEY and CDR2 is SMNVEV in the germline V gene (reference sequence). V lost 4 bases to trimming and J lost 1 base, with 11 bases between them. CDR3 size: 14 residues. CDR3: CASSYIAASYEQYF. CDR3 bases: TGTGCCAGCAGTTACATAGCGGCATCCTACGAGCAGTACTTC.

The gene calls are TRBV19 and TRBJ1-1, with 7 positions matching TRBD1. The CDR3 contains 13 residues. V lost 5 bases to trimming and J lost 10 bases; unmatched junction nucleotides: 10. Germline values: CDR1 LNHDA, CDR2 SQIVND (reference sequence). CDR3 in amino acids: CASSPHRDSRAFF. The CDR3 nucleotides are TGTGCCAGTAGTCCACACCGGGACAGTAGAGCTTTCTTT.

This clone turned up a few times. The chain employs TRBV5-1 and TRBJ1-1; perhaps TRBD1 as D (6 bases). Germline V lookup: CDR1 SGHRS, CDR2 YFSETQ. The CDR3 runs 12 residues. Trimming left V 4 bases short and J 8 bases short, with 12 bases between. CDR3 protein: CASSVQGSEAFF. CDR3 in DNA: TGCGCCAGCAGCGTGCAGGGGAGCGAAGCTTTCTTT.

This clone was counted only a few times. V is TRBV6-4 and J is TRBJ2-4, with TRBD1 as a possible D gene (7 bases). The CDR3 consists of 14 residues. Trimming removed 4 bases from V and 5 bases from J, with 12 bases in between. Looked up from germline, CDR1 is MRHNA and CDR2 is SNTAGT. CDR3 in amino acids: CASSVTGEENIQYF. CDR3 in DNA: TGTGCCAGCAGTGTAACAGGGGAGGAAAACATTCAGTACTTC.

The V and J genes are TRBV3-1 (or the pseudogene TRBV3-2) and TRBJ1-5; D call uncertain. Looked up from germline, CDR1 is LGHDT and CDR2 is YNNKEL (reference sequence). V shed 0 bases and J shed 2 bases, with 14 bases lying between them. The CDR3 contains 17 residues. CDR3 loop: CASSQDGGGSGNQPQHF. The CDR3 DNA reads TGTGCCAGCAGCCAAGATGGAGGAGGATCCGGCAATCAGCCCCAGCATTTT.